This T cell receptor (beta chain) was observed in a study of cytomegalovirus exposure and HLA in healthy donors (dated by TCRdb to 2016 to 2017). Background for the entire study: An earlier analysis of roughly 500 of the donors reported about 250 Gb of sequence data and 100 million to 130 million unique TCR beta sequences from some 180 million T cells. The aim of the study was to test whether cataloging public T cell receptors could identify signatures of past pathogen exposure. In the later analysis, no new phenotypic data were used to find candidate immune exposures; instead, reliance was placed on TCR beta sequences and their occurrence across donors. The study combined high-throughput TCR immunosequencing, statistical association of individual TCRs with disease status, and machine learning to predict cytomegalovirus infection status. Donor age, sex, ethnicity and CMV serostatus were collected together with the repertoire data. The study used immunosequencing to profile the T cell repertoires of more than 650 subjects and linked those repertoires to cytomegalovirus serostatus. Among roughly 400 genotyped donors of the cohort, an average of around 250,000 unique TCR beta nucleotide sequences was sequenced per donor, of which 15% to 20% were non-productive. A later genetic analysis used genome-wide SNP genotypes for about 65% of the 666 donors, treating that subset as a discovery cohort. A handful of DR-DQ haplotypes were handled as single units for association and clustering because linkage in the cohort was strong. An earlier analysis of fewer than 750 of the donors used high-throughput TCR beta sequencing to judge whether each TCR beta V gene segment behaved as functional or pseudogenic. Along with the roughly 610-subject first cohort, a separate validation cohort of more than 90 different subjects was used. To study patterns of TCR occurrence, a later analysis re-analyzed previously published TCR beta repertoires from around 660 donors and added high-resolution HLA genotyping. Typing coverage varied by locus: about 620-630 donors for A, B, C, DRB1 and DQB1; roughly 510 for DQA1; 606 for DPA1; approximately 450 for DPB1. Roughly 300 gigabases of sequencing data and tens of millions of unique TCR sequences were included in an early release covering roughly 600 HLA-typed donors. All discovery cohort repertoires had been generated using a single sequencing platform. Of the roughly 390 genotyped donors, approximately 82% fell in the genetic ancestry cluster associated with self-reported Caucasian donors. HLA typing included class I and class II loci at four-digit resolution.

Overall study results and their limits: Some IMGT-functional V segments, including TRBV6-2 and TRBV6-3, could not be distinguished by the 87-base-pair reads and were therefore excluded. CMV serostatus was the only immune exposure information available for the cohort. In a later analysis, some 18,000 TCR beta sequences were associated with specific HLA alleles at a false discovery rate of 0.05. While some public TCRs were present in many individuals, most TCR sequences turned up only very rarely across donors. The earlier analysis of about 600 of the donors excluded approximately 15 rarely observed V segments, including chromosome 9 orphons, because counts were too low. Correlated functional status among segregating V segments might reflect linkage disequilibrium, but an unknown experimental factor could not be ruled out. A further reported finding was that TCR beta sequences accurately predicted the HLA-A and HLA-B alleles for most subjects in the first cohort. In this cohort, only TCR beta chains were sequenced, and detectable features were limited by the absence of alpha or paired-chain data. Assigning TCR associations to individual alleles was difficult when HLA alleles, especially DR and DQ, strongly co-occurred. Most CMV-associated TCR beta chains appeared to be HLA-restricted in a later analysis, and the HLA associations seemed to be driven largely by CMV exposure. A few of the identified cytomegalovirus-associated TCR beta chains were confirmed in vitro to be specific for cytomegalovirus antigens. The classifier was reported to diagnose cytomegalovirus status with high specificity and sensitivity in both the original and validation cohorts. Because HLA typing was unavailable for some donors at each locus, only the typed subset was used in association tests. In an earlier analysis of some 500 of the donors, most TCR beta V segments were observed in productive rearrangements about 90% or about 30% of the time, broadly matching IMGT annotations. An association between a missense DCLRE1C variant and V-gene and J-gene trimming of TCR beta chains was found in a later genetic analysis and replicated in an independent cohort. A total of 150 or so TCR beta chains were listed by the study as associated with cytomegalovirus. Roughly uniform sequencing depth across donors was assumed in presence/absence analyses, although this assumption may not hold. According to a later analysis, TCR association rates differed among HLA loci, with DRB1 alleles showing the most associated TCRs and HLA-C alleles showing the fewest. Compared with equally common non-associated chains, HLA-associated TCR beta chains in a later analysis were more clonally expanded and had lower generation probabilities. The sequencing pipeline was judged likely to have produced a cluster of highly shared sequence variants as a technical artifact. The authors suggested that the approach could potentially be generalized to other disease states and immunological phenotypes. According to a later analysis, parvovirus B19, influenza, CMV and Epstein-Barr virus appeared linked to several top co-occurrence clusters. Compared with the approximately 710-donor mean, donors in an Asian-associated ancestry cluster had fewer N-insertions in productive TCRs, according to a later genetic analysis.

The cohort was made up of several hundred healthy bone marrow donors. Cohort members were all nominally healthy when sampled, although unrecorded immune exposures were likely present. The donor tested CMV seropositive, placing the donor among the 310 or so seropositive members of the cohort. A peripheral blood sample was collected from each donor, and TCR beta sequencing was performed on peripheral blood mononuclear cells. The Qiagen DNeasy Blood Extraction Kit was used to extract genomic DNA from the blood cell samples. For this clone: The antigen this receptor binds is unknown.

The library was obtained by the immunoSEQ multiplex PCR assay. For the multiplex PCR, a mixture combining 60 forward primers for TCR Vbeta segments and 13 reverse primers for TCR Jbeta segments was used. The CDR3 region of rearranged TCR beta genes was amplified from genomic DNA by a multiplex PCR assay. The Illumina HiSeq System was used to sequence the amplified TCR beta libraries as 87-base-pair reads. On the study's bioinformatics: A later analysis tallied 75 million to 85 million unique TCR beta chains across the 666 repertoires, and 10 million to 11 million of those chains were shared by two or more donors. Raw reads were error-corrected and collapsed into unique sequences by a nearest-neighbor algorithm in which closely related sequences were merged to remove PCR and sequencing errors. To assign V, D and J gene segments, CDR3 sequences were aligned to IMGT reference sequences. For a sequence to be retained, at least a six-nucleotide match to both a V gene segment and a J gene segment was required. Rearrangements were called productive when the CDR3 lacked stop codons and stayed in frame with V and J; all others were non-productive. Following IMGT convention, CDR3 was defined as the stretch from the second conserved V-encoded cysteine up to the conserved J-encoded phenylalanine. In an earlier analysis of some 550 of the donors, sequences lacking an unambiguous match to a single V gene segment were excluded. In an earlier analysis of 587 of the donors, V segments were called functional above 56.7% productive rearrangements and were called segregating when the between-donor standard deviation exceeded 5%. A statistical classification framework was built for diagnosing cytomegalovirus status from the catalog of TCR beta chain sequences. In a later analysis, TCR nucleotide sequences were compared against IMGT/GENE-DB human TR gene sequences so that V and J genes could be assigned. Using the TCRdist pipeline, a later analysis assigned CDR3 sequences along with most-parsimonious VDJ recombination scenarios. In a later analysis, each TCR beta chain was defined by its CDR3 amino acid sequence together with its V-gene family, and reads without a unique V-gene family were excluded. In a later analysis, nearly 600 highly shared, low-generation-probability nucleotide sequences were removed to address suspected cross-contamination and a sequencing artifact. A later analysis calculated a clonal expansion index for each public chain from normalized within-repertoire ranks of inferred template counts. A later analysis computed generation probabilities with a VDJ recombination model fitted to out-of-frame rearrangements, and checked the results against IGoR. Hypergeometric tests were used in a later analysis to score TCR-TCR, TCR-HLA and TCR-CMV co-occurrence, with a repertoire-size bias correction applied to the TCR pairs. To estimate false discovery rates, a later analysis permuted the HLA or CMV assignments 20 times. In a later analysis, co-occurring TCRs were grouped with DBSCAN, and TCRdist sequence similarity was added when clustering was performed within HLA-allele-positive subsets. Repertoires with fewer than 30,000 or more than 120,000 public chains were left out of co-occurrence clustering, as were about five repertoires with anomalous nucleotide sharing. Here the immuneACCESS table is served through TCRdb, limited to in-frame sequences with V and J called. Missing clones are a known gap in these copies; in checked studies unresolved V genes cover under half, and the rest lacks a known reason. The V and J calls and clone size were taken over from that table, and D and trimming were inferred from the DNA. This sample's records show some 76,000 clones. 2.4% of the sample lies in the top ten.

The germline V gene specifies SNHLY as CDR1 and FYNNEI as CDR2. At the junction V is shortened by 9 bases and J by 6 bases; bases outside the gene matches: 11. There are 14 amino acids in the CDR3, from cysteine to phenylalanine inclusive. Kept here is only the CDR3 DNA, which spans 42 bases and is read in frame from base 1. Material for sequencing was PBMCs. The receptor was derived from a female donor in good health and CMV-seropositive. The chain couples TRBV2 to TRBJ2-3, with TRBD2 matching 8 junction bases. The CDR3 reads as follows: CARGAAGEVDTQYF. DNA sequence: TGTGCCAGGGGTGCAGCGGGAGAAGTTGATACGCAGTATTTT.